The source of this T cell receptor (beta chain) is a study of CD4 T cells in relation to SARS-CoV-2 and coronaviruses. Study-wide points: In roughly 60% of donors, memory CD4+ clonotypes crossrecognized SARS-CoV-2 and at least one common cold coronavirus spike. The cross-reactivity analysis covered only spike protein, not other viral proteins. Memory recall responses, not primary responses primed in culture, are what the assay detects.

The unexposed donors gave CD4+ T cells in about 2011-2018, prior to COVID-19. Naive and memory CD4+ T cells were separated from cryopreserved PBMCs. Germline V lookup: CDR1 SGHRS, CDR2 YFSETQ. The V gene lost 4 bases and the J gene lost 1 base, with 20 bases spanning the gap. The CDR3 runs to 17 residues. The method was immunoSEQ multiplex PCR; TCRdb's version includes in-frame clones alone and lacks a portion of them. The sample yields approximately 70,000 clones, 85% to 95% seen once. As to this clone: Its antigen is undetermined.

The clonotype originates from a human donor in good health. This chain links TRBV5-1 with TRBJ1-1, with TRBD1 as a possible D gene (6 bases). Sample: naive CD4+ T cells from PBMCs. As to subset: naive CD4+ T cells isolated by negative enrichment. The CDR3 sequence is CASSPGGGWLANTEAFF. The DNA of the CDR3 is TGCGCCAGCAGCCCGGGGGGGGGCTGGTTGGCGAACACTGAAGCTTTCTTT.